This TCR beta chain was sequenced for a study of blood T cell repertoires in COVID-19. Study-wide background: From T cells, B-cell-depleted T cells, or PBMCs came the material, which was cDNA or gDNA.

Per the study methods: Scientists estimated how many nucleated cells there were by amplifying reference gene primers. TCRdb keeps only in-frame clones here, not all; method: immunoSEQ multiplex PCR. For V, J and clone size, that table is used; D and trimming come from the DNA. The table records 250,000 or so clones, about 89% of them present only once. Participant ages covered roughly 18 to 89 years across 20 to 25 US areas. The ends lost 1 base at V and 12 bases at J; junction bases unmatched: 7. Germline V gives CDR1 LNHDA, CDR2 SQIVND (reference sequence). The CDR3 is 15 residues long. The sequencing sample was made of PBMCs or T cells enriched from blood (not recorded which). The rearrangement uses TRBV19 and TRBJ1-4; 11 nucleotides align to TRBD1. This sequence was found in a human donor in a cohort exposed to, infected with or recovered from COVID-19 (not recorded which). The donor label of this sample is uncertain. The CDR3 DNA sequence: TGTGCCAGTAGTATAGCCGGGACAGGGGGATCGGAACTGTTTTTT. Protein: CASSIAGTGGSELFF.